These 25 T cell receptor beta chains came from one sample sequenced in a study of blood T cell repertoires in COVID-19 (dated by TCRdb to the early 2020s). Library preparation was by the immunoSEQ multiplex PCR assay. In its TCRdb copy, this immuneACCESS table keeps in-frame sequences only and misses some clones. Where compared with another copy, unresolved V genes explain less than half of these, and the others have no known cause. This sample comprises under 450,000 clones, 91% of them detected only once. 0.8% to 0.9% of the sample belongs to the ten largest clones. The sample consisted of PBMCs or T cells enriched from blood (not recorded which). The receptors originated from a woman aged 35 to 49 who had been exposed to COVID-19.

This clone was picked up one time. The V and J genes are TRBV11-3 and TRBJ2-6, with 9 positions matching TRBD1. The CDR3 sequence is 18 residues long. V shed 5 bases and J 1 base; nucleotides not matched to a gene: 9. Germline lookup yields CDR1 SGHNT and CDR2 YENEEA. CDR3 in amino acids: CASSPGTGSPSGANVLTF. The CDR3 bases are TGTGCCAGCAGCCCCGGGACAGGGTCCCCTTCTGGGGCCAACGTCCTGACTTTC.

This clone appeared a single time. The V and J genes are TRBV6-5 and TRBJ2-5; TRBD2 might be the D (5 bases). CDR3 length: 15 residues. V lost 6 bases, J lost 4 bases, and 18 bases lay in between. Germline CDR1 is MNHEY and CDR2 is SVGAGI. The CDR3 reads CASSLTPGGRETQYF. In DNA form, the CDR3 reads TGTGCCAGCAGCCTAACGCCTGGTGGGAGAGAGACCCAGTACTTC.

The rearrangement joins TRBV6-5 to TRBJ1-5; D is ambiguous. This CDR3 has 14 residues. V was shortened by 6 bases and J by 4 bases, with 13 bases between the two germline ends. The germline gives CDR1 MNHEY, CDR2 SVGAGI. The CDR3 bases are TGTGCCAGCAGCGACCCTCGGGGAAATCAGCCCCAGCATTTT. It specifies CASSDPRGNQPQHF.

This sequence joins TRBV3-1 (or the pseudogene TRBV3-2) and TRBJ2-1; TRBD2 matches at 8 bases. The germline gives CDR1 LGHDT, CDR2 YNNKEL (reference sequence). This CDR3 comprises 16 residues. The V segment lost 4 bases and the J segment 6 bases; nucleotides outside the gene matches: 11. The CDR3 is CASSPPRPGGLNEQFF. The CDR3 DNA reads TGTGCCAGCAGCCCCCCTAGACCGGGGGGGCTCAATGAGCAGTTCTTC.

The chain couples TRBV2 to TRBJ1-3, with TRBD1 as a possible D gene (6 bases). The V gene lost 3 bases and the J gene lost 2 bases, with 8 bases spanning the gap. CDR1 SNHLY and CDR2 FYNNEI come from the germline V gene. The CDR3 is 14 residues long. The CDR3 loop reads CASSENRAGNTIYF. The CDR3 DNA sequence: TGTGCCAGCAGTGAGAACAGGGCTGGAAACACCATATATTTT.

This clone was recorded once. The chain couples TRBV20-1 to TRBJ1-1; D call uncertain. The germline V gene encodes CDR1 DFQATT and CDR2 SNEGSKA (reference sequence). CDR3 length equals 13 residues. V lost 3 bases to trimming and J lost 0 bases, with 8 bases between them. CDR3 DNA sequence: TGCAGTGCTAGTGAACACCTGAACACTGAAGCTTTCTTT. Amino acid sequence: CSASEHLNTEAFF.

The rearrangement joins TRBV24-1 to TRBJ1-2; D gene unclear. V was trimmed by 1 base and J by 0 bases, leaving 5 bases between them. Germline V gene lookup returns CDR1 KGHDR and CDR2 SFDVKD. The CDR3 length is 14 residues. This chain's CDR3 is CATSDFQTNYGYTF. The CDR3 DNA is TGTGCCACCAGTGATTTTCAGACTAACTATGGCTACACCTTC.

This clone is a singleton in its sample. V and J are TRBV3-1 (or the pseudogene TRBV3-2) and TRBJ1-3, with D maybe TRBD1 (5 bases). This CDR3 has 14 residues. V lost 1 base and J lost 6, with 10 bases in between. Per germline, CDR1 LGHDT and CDR2 YNNKEL (reference sequence). CDR3 nucleotide sequence: TGTGCCAGCAGCCAAGTACCCAGGGCAAACACCATATATTTT. It is translated as CASSQVPRANTIYF.

This rearrangement joins TRBV19 to TRBJ1-4, with 7 bases that match TRBD1. J lost 7 bases, V lost 4 bases, and 6 bases had no gene match. This CDR3 is built from 14 residues. The germline CDR1 and CDR2 sequences are LNHDA and SQIVND (reference sequence). The CDR3 spells CASSKGALAEKLFF. CDR3 bases: TGTGCCAGTAGTAAGGGGGCACTAGCTGAAAAACTGTTTTTT.

The gene calls are TRBV9 and TRBJ1-4, with D tentatively TRBD1 (5 bases). Per the germline V gene, CDR1 is SGDLS and CDR2 is YYNGEE. V dropped 1 base and J dropped 0 bases, with 7 bases sitting between them. The CDR3 is 15 residues long. This CDR3 is CASSVRGSTNEKLFF. CDR3 sequence (DNA): TGTGCCAGCAGCGTACGGGGGTCAACTAATGAAAAACTGTTTTTT.

This chain joins TRBV6-6 and TRBJ1-1; perhaps TRBD1 as D (5 bases). There are 14 residues in the CDR3. The V and J ends lost 6 bases and 2 bases respectively, with 13 bases between them. Looked up from germline, CDR1 is MNHNY and CDR2 is SVGAGI (reference sequence). CDR3 nucleotide sequence: TGTGCCAGCAGGGCTATACAGGCAAACACTGAAGCTTTCTTT. Its translation: CASRAIQANTEAFF.

In nucleotides, the CDR3 is TGTGCCACCAGTGACCCGGCCGGGACAGGGACTGGGGCCAACGTCCTGACTTTC. Protein: CATSDPAGTGTGANVLTF. The chain links TRBV24-1 to TRBJ2-6; TRBD1 matches at 9 bases. The V and J ends lost 4 bases and 2 bases, in that order; junction bases with no gene match: 8. The CDR3 is 18 residues long. The germline CDR1 and CDR2 sequences are KGHDR and SFDVKD.

This rearrangement joins TRBV12-5 to TRBJ2-2, with D possibly TRBD1 on 5 matching bases. Germline values: CDR1 LGHNT, CDR2 FRNRAP. The germline V and J ends were trimmed by 0 bases and 5 bases, with 13 bases remaining between them. The CDR3 runs 16 residues. The DNA for the CDR3 is TGTGCTAGTGGTTTGGTAGGCAGGGTCAGGACCGGGGAGCTGTTTTTT. Protein sequence: CASGLVGRVRTGELFF. Full variable domain (rest looked up from reference TRBV12-5 and TRBJ2-2): DARVTQTPRHKVTEMGQEVTMRCQPILGHNTVFWYRQTMMQGLELLAYFRNRAPLDDSGMPKDRFSAEMPDATLATLKIQPSEPRDSAVYFCASGLVGRVRTGELFFGEGSRLTVL.

V gene TRBV12-3 or TRBV12-4 combines with J gene TRBJ1-1; weak D call: TRBD1 (6 bases). The CDR3 has 11 residues. Trimming removed 4 bases at V and 7 bases at J, with 7 bases between. CDR3 nucleotides: TGTGCCAGCAGTTACAGGGATGAAGCTTTCTTT. This gives the protein CASSYRDEAFF.

V gene TRBV7-8 combines with J gene TRBJ1-2, with TRBD1 identical over 7 bases. Germline V gene lookup returns CDR1 SGHVS and CDR2 FQNEAQ. The CDR3 has 14 residues. The V gene end was trimmed by 5 bases and the J gene end by 7 bases; junction bases not matched to a gene: 10. The CDR3 sequence: CASSRSRTGSGYTF. The CDR3 nucleotides read TGTGCCAGCAGCCGAAGCAGGACAGGTTCTGGCTACACCTTC.

The chain has TRBV30 and TRBJ2-7; tentative D call: TRBD2 (6 bases). Trimming cost V 2 bases and J 6 bases, with 8 bases left between them. This CDR3 region has 11 residues. In germline, CDR1 is GTSNPN, CDR2 SVGIG (reference sequence). The CDR3 DNA is TGTGCCTGGAGTCTCGGGAGCGAGCAGTACTTC. It specifies CAWSLGSEQYF.

This chain uses TRBV7-9 with TRBJ1-1; 7 bases align to TRBD1. The V gene end was trimmed by 1 base and the J gene end by 1 base; junction bases not matched to a gene: 9. The CDR3 totals 17 residues. The germline gives CDR1 SEHNR, CDR2 FQNEAQ (reference sequence). The CDR3 loop reads CASSLGPRGRKNTEAFF. CDR3 DNA: TGTGCCAGCAGCTTAGGGCCAAGGGGGCGGAAGAACACTGAAGCTTTCTTT. The full variable domain, in which reference TRBV7-9 and TRBJ1-1 provide the parts outside the CDR3, is DTGVSQNPRHKITKRGQNVTFRCDPISEHNRLYWYRQTLGQGPEFLTYFQNEAQLEKSRLLSDRFSAERPKGSFSTLEIQRTEQGDSAMYLCASSLGPRGRKNTEAFFGQGTRLTVV.

This clone showed up just once. The rearrangement joins TRBV7-6 to TRBJ2-7; 12 positions match TRBD2. Losses at the gene ends were 4 bases for V and 4 bases for J; bases not matched to a gene: 5. Germline CDR1 is SGHVS and CDR2 is FNYEAQ. CDR3 length equals 15 residues. The DNA of the CDR3 is TGTGCCAGCAGCTCCACTAGCGGGGGGACGTACGAGCAGTACTTC. It yields the protein CASSSTSGGTYEQYF.

The genes are TRBV27 and TRBJ1-2; perhaps TRBD1 as D (6 bases). The germline V and J ends were trimmed by 5 bases and 8 bases, with 15 bases remaining between them. The CDR3 contains 13 residues. Looked up from germline, CDR1 is MNHEY and CDR2 is SMNVEV (reference sequence). Here the CDR3 reads CASSNQGRRGYTF. The CDR3 nucleotides are TGTGCCAGCAGTAATCAGGGGCGGCGGGGCTACACCTTC.

CDR3 nucleotide sequence: TGTGCCAGCAGCTTTACTACGGGTAACTATGGCTACACCTTC. The encoded protein is CASSFTTGNYGYTF. The V and J genes are TRBV5-6 and TRBJ1-2; D is unclear. Germline V lookup: CDR1 SGHDT, CDR2 YYEEEE. The germline V and J ends were trimmed by 2 bases and 1 base, with 9 bases remaining between them. The CDR3 has 14 residues.

The DNA of the CDR3 is TGTGCCAGCAGCCAAGGCGGGGGAAACCAGCCCCAGCATTTT. This translates into CASSQGGGNQPQHF. The chain joins TRBV3-1 (or the pseudogene TRBV3-2) to TRBJ1-5; a weak D match, TRBD1 (5 bases). CDR1 LGHDT and CDR2 YNNKEL come from the germline V gene (reference sequence). Trimming shortened V by 1 base and J by 7 bases, and 11 bases separated the two germline ends. CDR3 length: 14 residues.

V and J are TRBV18 and TRBJ1-2, with 10 bases fitting TRBD1. Looked up from germline, CDR1 is KGHSH and CDR2 is LQKENI. The CDR3 sequence is 14 residues long. V lost 1 base to trimming and J lost 6 bases; unmatched junction nucleotides: 2. In DNA, the CDR3 is TGTGCCAGCTCACCACAGGGACAGGGGAATGGCTACACCTTC. Translation: CASSPQGQGNGYTF.

This chain connects TRBV4-3 to TRBJ1-1; D is ambiguous. The germline V gene has CDR1 LGHNA and CDR2 YSLEER. The germline V and J ends were trimmed by 0 bases and 1 base, with 9 bases remaining between them. The CDR3 has 15 residues. The DNA of the CDR3 is TGCGCCAGCAGCCAAGATCACCGGGGGAACACTGAAGCTTTCTTT. It encodes CASSQDHRGNTEAFF.

This clone was seen only once. CDR3 coding DNA: TGTGCCAGCAGTTCGGAAGCACGGGTTAGCAATGAAAAACTGTTTTTT. Translated, it gives CASSSEARVSNEKLFF. V gene TRBV27 combines with J gene TRBJ1-4; D is unclear. Germline lookup yields CDR1 MNHEY and CDR2 SMNVEV (reference sequence). This CDR3 contains 16 residues. V was trimmed by 4 bases and J by 5 bases, leaving 17 bases between them.

This chain connects TRBV24-1 to TRBJ1-5; D not resolved. Looked up from germline, CDR1 is KGHDR and CDR2 is SFDVKD. The CDR3 sequence is 21 residues long. Trimming cost V 4 bases and J 2 bases, with 29 bases left between them. In DNA form, the CDR3 reads TGTGCCACCAGTGAAAGCCCACCAGGAGGGCCCGGCCGAATCGGCAATCAGCCCCAGCATTTT. This translates into CATSESPPGGPGRIGNQPQHF.